Shown below are 13 T cell receptor beta chains from a single sample sequenced in a study of T-cell reconstitution after alpha-beta-depleted transplantation in children. The TCRbeta library was prepared with unique molecular identifiers. TCRdb reprocessed the PCR reads with MiXCR, giving one entry per CDR3 protein. Of 640,000 or so distinct CDR3 sequences in the sample, around a sixth were seen once. The sequencing here drew on PBMCs from the stem cell graft donor, taken from the stem cell graft. All receptors come from a human donor who donated a stem cell graft to a child with acute myeloid leukemia.

V and J are TRBV20-1 and TRBJ2-1; 9 bases line up with TRBD1. This CDR3 comprises 17 residues. Germline CDR1 is DFQATT and CDR2 is SNEGSKA (reference sequence). Trimming cost V 3 bases and J 8 bases; bases outside gene matches: 17. CDR3 coding DNA: TGCAGTGCTAGTTCGATAGTTGGGACAGGGTCGTACGATGAGCAGTTCTTC. It encodes CSASSIVGTGSYDEQFF.

In this sample, this clonotype turned up a few times. This sequence joins TRBV11-2 and TRBJ1-4, with D uncertain. Germline lookup yields CDR1 SGHAT and CDR2 FQNNGV. V lost 3 bases and J lost 7, with 12 bases in between. CDR3 length: 14 amino acids. The CDR3 loop is CASSLGRGSEKLFF. The CDR3 bases are TGTGCCAGCAGCTTGGGCAGAGGGTCTGAAAAACTGTTTTTT.

As concerns this clonotype: This clone may be a read error of a much larger clone one base away. The chain has TRBV20-1 and TRBJ2-7, with 8 bases identical to TRBD1. The germline V gene has CDR1 DFQATT and CDR2 SNEGSKA (reference sequence). This CDR3 comprises 15 residues. DNA of the CDR3: TGCAGTGCTAGAGACCCTCAGGGGGCGACCCACGAGCAGTGCGTC. Its protein is CSARDPQGATHEQCV.

V and J are TRBV14 and TRBJ2-2; D is ambiguous. Germline-derived CDR1 and CDR2 are SGHDN and FVKESK. The CDR3 is made up of 14 amino acids. Trimming shortened V by 0 bases and J by 6 bases, and 8 bases separated the two germline ends. The CDR3 region is CASSQDLGAGELFF. The DNA of the CDR3 is TGTGCCAGCAGCCAAGATCTGGGCGCCGGGGAGCTGTTTTTT.

This clonotype was found many times. The CDR3 protein is CSARDGGYEQYV. CDR3 nucleotide sequence: TGCAGTGCTAGAGATGGGGGCTACGAGCAGTACGTC. V usage is TRBV20-1 and J usage is TRBJ2-7; possibly TRBD1 or TRBD2 for D (5 bases each). The CDR3 length is 12 residues. Between the trimmed V and J ends, which lost 0 bases and 3 bases, there was a span of 6 bases. Per germline, CDR1 DFQATT and CDR2 SNEGSKA (reference sequence).

This clonotype was counted a few times. The rearrangement uses TRBV12-3 or TRBV12-4 and TRBJ2-1, with no clear D. This CDR3 is 14 amino acids long. V was clipped by 6 bases and J by 5 bases, with 14 bases between them. CDR3 sequence: CASRPPGVDNEQFF. DNA for the CDR3: TGTGCCAGCAGACCCCCAGGAGTAGACAATGAGCAGTTCTTC.

In its sample, this clonotype was seen a few times. The V gene is TRBV7-2, the J gene TRBJ2-5; 7 bases agree with TRBD1. The germline gives CDR1 SGHTA, CDR2 FQGNSA. The CDR3 contains 14 residues. V was pared by 5 bases and J by 3 bases, with 6 bases of the junction left unmatched. The CDR3 region has the DNA TGTGCCAGCAGCCCGGGGACAGCAAAAGAGACCCAGTACTTC. Amino acids: CASSPGTAKETQYF.

In this sample, this clonotype turned up a few times. The chain joins TRBV15 to TRBJ2-1, with 8 bases identical to TRBD2. The ends lost 0 bases at V and 1 base at J; junction bases unmatched: 5. This CDR3 has 17 residues. Per the germline V gene, CDR1 is LNHNV and CDR2 is YYDKDF (reference sequence). CDR3: CATSRDSAGGSYNEQFF. DNA of the CDR3: TGTGCCACCAGCAGAGATTCCGCGGGGGGTTCCTACAATGAGCAGTTCTTC. Looking up the rest from reference TRBV15 and TRBJ2-1 gives the full variable domain: DAMVIQNPRYQVTQFGKPVTLSCSQTLNHNVMYWYQQKSSQAPKLLFHYYDKDFNNEADTPDNFQSRRPNTSFCFLDIRSPGLGDTAMYLCATSRDSAGGSYNEQFFGPGTRLTVL.

The sample holds many counts of this clonotype. The chain carries TRBV15 and TRBJ1-1; D ambiguous. Germline lookup yields CDR1 LNHNV and CDR2 YYDKDF (reference sequence). CDR3 length: 13 amino acids. Trimming shortened V by 9 bases and J by 6 bases, and 17 bases separated the two germline ends. The DNA of the CDR3 is TGTGCCACGTCCGTTCCTCAGGCTCCTGAAGCTTTCTTT. It is translated as CATSVPQAPEAFF. Filled out from reference TRBV15 and TRBJ1-1, the complete variable domain reads DAMVIQNPRYQVTQFGKPVTLSCSQTLNHNVMYWYQQKSSQAPKLLFHYYDKDFNNEADTPDNFQSRRPNTSFCFLDIRSPGLGDTAMYLCATSVPQAPEAFFGQGTRLTVV.

This chain's CDR3 is CASSVGGIGETQYF. The CDR3 DNA follows: TGTGCCAGCAGCGTAGGAGGGATTGGAGAGACCCAGTACTTC. The chain joins TRBV9 to TRBJ2-5; tentatively, D is TRBD2 (5 bases). Trimming took off 0 bases at V and 4 bases at J, with 10 bases between the two ends. Germline V gives CDR1 SGDLS, CDR2 YYNGEE. CDR3 size: 14 residues.

This clonotype was seen only a few times. The CDR3 nucleotides are TGCGCCAGCAGTGAGTCGCGGGGGGGACGTACTGAAGCTTTCTTT. Translating gives CASSESRGGRTEAFF. V gene TRBV10-1 combines with J gene TRBJ1-1; D is perhaps TRBD1 (5 bases). Between the trimmed V and J ends, which lost 0 bases and 5 bases, there was a span of 13 bases. The CDR3 extends over 15 amino acids. CDR1 and CDR2 (germline): WNHNN, SYGVQD (reference sequence).

Regarding this clonotype: This clone may be a read error of a much larger clone one base away. This chain connects TRBV20-1 to TRBJ2-5, with TRBD1 identical over 7 bases. The J segment lost 6 bases and the V segment lost 3 bases, leaving 16 bases of the junction unmatched. Germline V gives CDR1 DFQATT, CDR2 SNEGSKA (reference sequence). The CDR3 extends over 16 amino acids. The CDR3 nucleotides read TGCAGTGCTAGGAATCCGACAGGGACGGGCGAGAAGACCCAGTACTTC. Encoded protein: CSARNPTGTGEKTQYF.

There are many counts of this clonotype. The CDR3 here is CSAGGDRGYEQYF. As DNA, the CDR3 is TGCAGTGCCGGGGGGGACAGGGGGTACGAGCAGTACTTC. The J gene is TRBJ2-7, the V gene TRBV20-1, with 11 bases identical to TRBD1. Germline V CDR1 and CDR2: DFQATT, SNEGSKA (reference sequence). The CDR3 runs 13 residues. V trimming: 6 bases; J trimming: 4 bases; junction bases outside the gene matches: 5.